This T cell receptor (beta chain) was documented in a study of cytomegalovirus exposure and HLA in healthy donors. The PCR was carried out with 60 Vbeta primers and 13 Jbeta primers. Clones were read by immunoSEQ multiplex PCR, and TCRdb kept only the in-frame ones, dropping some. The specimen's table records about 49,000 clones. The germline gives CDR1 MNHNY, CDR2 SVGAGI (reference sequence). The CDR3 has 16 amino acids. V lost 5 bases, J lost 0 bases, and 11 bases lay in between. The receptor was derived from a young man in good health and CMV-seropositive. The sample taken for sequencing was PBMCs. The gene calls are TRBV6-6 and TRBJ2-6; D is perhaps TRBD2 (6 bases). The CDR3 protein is CASSRTTLSGANVLTF. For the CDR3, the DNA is TGTGCCAGCAGTCGGACTACCCTCTCTGGGGCCAACGTCCTGACTTTC.